The present T cell receptor beta chain was sequenced within a study of shared clonotypes between healthy human individuals. The overall study: The cohort had a couple of women and a few men, ages 18 to 49.

Profiled with immunoSEQ multiplex PCR; TCRdb holds only in-frame clones, not every one. This repertoire shows about 490,000 clones, around 80% found once; its top ten account for around 12%. Trimming removed 6 bases from V and 0 bases from J, with 20 bases in between. The CDR3 has 17 amino acids. CDR1 MDHEN and CDR2 SYDVKM come from the germline V gene. Sequencing input: PBMCs. The source of this sequence is a woman in her forties in good health. Some clones in this sample may be carry-over from other donors' samples. J is TRBJ2-5 and V is TRBV28; perhaps TRBD2 as D (6 bases). CDR3 loop: CASSRRRPGAYQETQYF. The DNA for the CDR3 is TGTGCCAGCAGCCGAAGGCGTCCGGGAGCGTACCAAGAGACCCAGTACTTC. The full variable domain, with the rest looked up from reference TRBV28 and TRBJ2-5, is DVKVTQSSRYLVKRTGEKVFLECVQDMDHENMFWYRQDPGLGLRLIYFSYDVKMKEKGDIPEGYSVSREKKERFSLILESASTNQTSMYLCASSRRRPGAYQETQYFGPGTRLLVL.